Listed here are 8 T cell receptor beta chains from one sample, sequenced in a study of shared clonotypes between healthy human individuals. Data came from immunoSEQ multiplex PCR; TCRdb stores just in-frame clones and leaves some out. Seen here are about 2.4 million clones, 93% observed once, and the top ten hold about 0.34%. Sequenced material: naive CD4+ T cells from PBMCs. The subset is: CD45RA+ positively selected. The source of these receptors is a man aged 18 to 35 in good health. Some clones in this sample may be carry-over from other donors' samples.

The chain carries TRBV18 and TRBJ2-3; D is perhaps TRBD2 (6 bases). Looked up from germline, CDR1 is KGHSH and CDR2 is LQKENI. This CDR3 spans 18 amino acids. V gave up 3 bases and J gave up 4 bases, with 23 bases separating them. Here the CDR3 reads CASSPRLAGIGVADTQYF. DNA for the CDR3: TGTGCCAGCTCACCTAGACTTGCGGGGATCGGAGTGGCAGATACGCAGTATTTT.

The chain employs TRBV7-2 and TRBJ2-7, with D maybe TRBD1 (6 bases). V lost 3 bases and J lost 0, with 12 bases in between. Germline assignment: CDR1 SGHTA and CDR2 FQGNSA. This CDR3 is built from 15 residues. Here the CDR3 reads CASSFGTTTSYEQYF. CDR3 in DNA: TGTGCCAGCAGCTTCGGGACAACAACCTCCTACGAGCAGTACTTC.

The CDR3 reads CASSLIGTKENIQYF. In DNA form, the CDR3 reads TGCGCCAGCAGCCTTATCGGGACGAAAGAAAACATTCAGTACTTC. The chain employs TRBV4-1 and TRBJ2-4; D could derive from TRBD1 or TRBD2 (5 bases each). The V end was cut by 4 bases, the J end by 5 bases, with 15 bases between. Germline V gene lookup returns CDR1 MGHRA and CDR2 YSYEKL. This CDR3 is 15 amino acids long.

This sequence joins TRBV27 and TRBJ2-3, with D perhaps being TRBD1 or TRBD2 (6 bases each). V was cut by 7 bases and J by 6 bases, with 20 bases left in between. Germline V CDR1 and CDR2: MNHEY, SMNVEV (reference sequence). This CDR3 comprises 15 residues. The CDR3, as DNA: TGTGCCAGCACACCCAGGGGAGGCCTTTCCGATACGCAGTATTTT. It codes for CASTPRGGLSDTQYF.

The V and J genes are TRBV5-1 and TRBJ1-3; D is undetermined. Trimming shortened V by 4 bases and J by 3 bases, and 14 bases separated the two germline ends. This CDR3 contains 15 residues. Germline V lookup: CDR1 SGHRS, CDR2 YFSETQ. The CDR3, as DNA: TGCGCCAGCAGCCCGATCGCCAGGAATGGAAACACCATATATTTT. Translated, it gives CASSPIARNGNTIYF. Based on the CDR3 plus reference TRBV5-1 and TRBJ1-3, the full variable domain is KAGVTQTPRYLIKTRGQQVTLSCSPISGHRSVSWYQQTPGQGLQFLFEYFSETQRNKGNFPGRFSGRQFSNSRSEMNVSTLELGDSALYLCASSPIARNGNTIYFGEGSWLTVV.

This rearrangement joins TRBV27 to TRBJ1-1; possible D gene TRBD1, 6 bases. There are 15 residues in the CDR3. Germline-derived CDR1 and CDR2 are MNHEY and SMNVEV (reference sequence). Trimming took 3 bases from V and 1 from J, leaving 12 bases between them. This CDR3 is CASSLTTRGNTEAFF. The CDR3 nucleotides are TGTGCCAGCAGTTTGACAACCAGGGGGAACACTGAAGCTTTCTTT.

The J gene is TRBJ2-3, the V gene TRBV5-1; 7 bases align to TRBD2. The germline CDR1 and CDR2 sequences are SGHRS and YFSETQ. The length of the CDR3 is 14 residues. J gave up 4 bases and V 5 bases, and 7 bases lay outside the gene matches. The CDR3 DNA is TGCGCCAGCAGGAAGGGAGGGCCCGCAGATACGCAGTATTTT. It yields the protein CASRKGGPADTQYF.

The chain joins TRBV5-4 to TRBJ2-4; 7 nucleotides match TRBD2. Trimming took 1 base from V and 8 from J; bases not matched to a gene: 15. CDR1 and CDR2 (germline): SGHNT, YYREEE (reference sequence). The CDR3 extends over 17 amino acids. The CDR3 reads CASSLISGTARADIQYF. The CDR3 DNA is TGTGCCAGCAGCTTGATCAGCGGGACCGCCCGCGCGGACATTCAGTACTTC.